These T cell receptor beta chains were read from a single sample in a study of T cells in localized non-small cell lung cancer. Method: immunoSEQ multiplex PCR; TCRdb's copy keeps in-frame clones and lacks some. The table has 600 to 650 clones, about a quarter seen once. Specimen: normal lung tissue next to the tumor, collected before any cancer treatment. All receptors derive from a male donor older than 55 with stage III lung adenocarcinoma. The CDR3 runs from the conserved cysteine through the conserved F or W. Each record gives: CDR3 DNA, CDR3 protein, D gene, J gene, V gene, CDR3 length, clone size. D genes are given only for firm matches. Only some rows state a clone size, as once, few, many or a class for expanded clones.

cdr3_nt: TGTGCCAGCAGTCCGACCCCGTCAAACATAGTTCAAGAGACCCAGTACTTC
cdr3_aa: CASSPTPSNIVQETQYF
d_call: .
j_call: TRBJ2-5
v_call: TRBV28
cdr3_length: 17
clone_size: once

cdr3_nt: TGCAGCGTCCGAATGGCCCTAGCCAAAAACATTCAGTACTTC
cdr3_aa: CSVRMALAKNIQYF
d_call: .
j_call: TRBJ2-4
v_call: TRBV29-1
cdr3_length: 14
clone_size: .

cdr3_nt: TGTGCCAGTACCAACCCGAACACCGGGGAGCTGTTTTTT
cdr3_aa: CASTNPNTGELFF
d_call: .
j_call: TRBJ2-2
v_call: TRBV19
cdr3_length: 13
clone_size: .

cdr3_nt: TGTGCCAGCAGCTTGGGGACTAGCGGGGGTTCCTACGAGCAGTACTTC
cdr3_aa: CASSLGTSGGSYEQYF
d_call: TRBD2
j_call: TRBJ2-7
v_call: TRBV11-3
cdr3_length: 16
clone_size: few

cdr3_nt: TGTGCCATCAGTGAGTCAAAGGGACAGGGGGCAACTAATGAAAAACTGTTTTTT
cdr3_aa: CAISESKGQGATNEKLFF
d_call: TRBD1
j_call: TRBJ1-4
v_call: TRBV10-3
cdr3_length: 18
clone_size: large

cdr3_nt: TGTGCCAGCAACCAAGGGGGGGGCCAAGAGACCCAGTACTTC
cdr3_aa: CASNQGGGQETQYF
d_call: .
j_call: TRBJ2-5
v_call: TRBV11-3
cdr3_length: 14
clone_size: large

cdr3_nt: TGTGCCAGCAGTCCCCGGGACAGGGATCTCCCCCTGTTTTTT
cdr3_aa: CASSPRDRDLPLFF
d_call: TRBD1
j_call: TRBJ1-4
v_call: TRBV6-8
cdr3_length: 14
clone_size: few

cdr3_nt: TGTGCCAGCAGGCCGATCTTGACAGGATCCTACGAGCAGTACTTC
cdr3_aa: CASRPILTGSYEQYF
d_call: .
j_call: TRBJ2-7
v_call: TRBV6-8
cdr3_length: 15
clone_size: large

cdr3_nt: TGTGCCAGTATAGGAGTTAACACCGGGGAGCTGTTTTTT
cdr3_aa: CASIGVNTGELFF
d_call: .
j_call: TRBJ2-2
v_call: TRBV19
cdr3_length: 13
clone_size: .

cdr3_nt: TGTGCCAGCAAATCAGGGCGTCAGCCCCAGCATTTT
cdr3_aa: CASKSGRQPQHF
d_call: .
j_call: TRBJ1-5
v_call: TRBV19
cdr3_length: 12
clone_size: .

cdr3_nt: TGTGCCTGGACCCCAAAGGGACTAGCGAGGGAGACCCAGTACTTC
cdr3_aa: CAWTPKGLARETQYF
d_call: TRBD2
j_call: TRBJ2-5
v_call: TRBV30
cdr3_length: 15
clone_size: few

cdr3_nt: TGTGCCAGTAGTGTTCGAGGAAACACTGAAGCTTTCTTT
cdr3_aa: CASSVRGNTEAFF
d_call: .
j_call: TRBJ1-1
v_call: TRBV19
cdr3_length: 13
clone_size: .

cdr3_nt: TGTGCCAGCAGTTTGGTTGCCGGGGAAAAACTGTTTTTT
cdr3_aa: CASSLVAGEKLFF
d_call: .
j_call: TRBJ1-4
v_call: TRBV28
cdr3_length: 13
clone_size: few

cdr3_nt: TGCGCCAGCAGCTTGGAGCGGGGGGGCCTGGGCAAGATCTTC
cdr3_aa: CASSLERGGLGKIF
d_call: TRBD2
j_call: TRBJ2-1
v_call: TRBV5-1
cdr3_length: 14
clone_size: few

cdr3_nt: TGTGCCAGTACCATTCAGGATGAGCAGTTCTTC
cdr3_aa: CASTIQDEQFF
d_call: .
j_call: TRBJ2-1
v_call: TRBV19
cdr3_length: 11
clone_size: once

cdr3_nt: TGTGCCAGCACCGATTTTAGCTCCTACAATGAGCAGTTCTTC
cdr3_aa: CASTDFSSYNEQFF
d_call: .
j_call: TRBJ2-1
v_call: TRBV6-8
cdr3_length: 14
clone_size: few

cdr3_nt: TGTGCCAGCAGCTTAAGGACAGGGGGCGCGGGCGAGCAGTACTTC
cdr3_aa: CASSLRTGGAGEQYF
d_call: TRBD1
j_call: TRBJ2-7
v_call: TRBV11-3
cdr3_length: 15
clone_size: few

cdr3_nt: TGCGCCAGCAGTGAGTCCGGCGGGACAGGCTCCTACGAGCAGTACTTC
cdr3_aa: CASSESGGTGSYEQYF
d_call: TRBD1
j_call: TRBJ2-7
v_call: TRBV10-2
cdr3_length: 16
clone_size: few

cdr3_nt: TGTGCCAGCAGGCTAGCGGGGGGCTCGACCGGGGAGCTGTTTTTT
cdr3_aa: CASRLAGGSTGELFF
d_call: TRBD2
j_call: TRBJ2-2
v_call: TRBV11-3
cdr3_length: 15
clone_size: .

cdr3_nt: TGCGCCAGCAGCTTGGATGACACTGAAGCTTTCTTT
cdr3_aa: CASSLDDTEAFF
d_call: .
j_call: TRBJ1-1
v_call: TRBV4-1
cdr3_length: 12
clone_size: .

cdr3_nt: TGCGCCAGCAGCTTGGGTCAGGGGACACCCACTGAAGCTTTCTTT
cdr3_aa: CASSLGQGTPTEAFF
d_call: .
j_call: TRBJ1-1
v_call: TRBV5-1
cdr3_length: 15
clone_size: once

cdr3_nt: TGCGCCAGCAGCTCGTCGACTGCTAACACCGGGGAGCTGTTTTTT
cdr3_aa: CASSSSTANTGELFF
d_call: .
j_call: TRBJ2-2
v_call: TRBV5-1
cdr3_length: 15
clone_size: few

cdr3_nt: TGTGCCAGCAGCGTAGCTCCGGCTGAGGGAGATACGCAGTATTTT
cdr3_aa: CASSVAPAEGDTQYF
d_call: .
j_call: TRBJ2-3
v_call: TRBV9
cdr3_length: 15
clone_size: medium-sized

cdr3_nt: TGTGCCAGCACGAGATATGGCGGATACACAGATACGCAGTATTTT
cdr3_aa: CASTRYGGYTDTQYF
d_call: .
j_call: TRBJ2-3
v_call: TRBV6-7
cdr3_length: 15
clone_size: few

cdr3_nt: TGTGCCAGCAGTTACTCTCCAGGGGGGGATACTGAAGCTTTCTTT
cdr3_aa: CASSYSPGGDTEAFF
d_call: TRBD1
j_call: TRBJ1-1
v_call: TRBV6-8
cdr3_length: 15
clone_size: .

cdr3_nt: TGTGCCAGCAGCCGACAGGGGGAGGTAGTCGGGGAGCTGTTTTTT
cdr3_aa: CASSRQGEVVGELFF
d_call: TRBD1
j_call: TRBJ2-2
v_call: TRBV6-8
cdr3_length: 15
clone_size: few

cdr3_nt: TGTGCCAGCAGCTTAGGAGGCACTAGCGGGAGTTTCTACGAGCAGTACTTC
cdr3_aa: CASSLGGTSGSFYEQYF
d_call: TRBD2
j_call: TRBJ2-7
v_call: TRBV11-3
cdr3_length: 17
clone_size: .

cdr3_nt: TGTGCCAGCTCACCCGAAGGCTACGCCATCGACGAGCAGTACTTC
cdr3_aa: CASSPEGYAIDEQYF
d_call: .
j_call: TRBJ2-7
v_call: TRBV18
cdr3_length: 15
clone_size: .

cdr3_nt: TGTGCCACCAGCAGAGAGGAGAGAGACACCGGGGAGCTGTTTTTT
cdr3_aa: CATSREERDTGELFF
d_call: .
j_call: TRBJ2-2
v_call: TRBV15
cdr3_length: 15
clone_size: .

cdr3_nt: TGTGCCAGCAGTTACAACTGGAATACCAACTATGGCTACACCTTC
cdr3_aa: CASSYNWNTNYGYTF
d_call: .
j_call: TRBJ1-2
v_call: TRBV6-8
cdr3_length: 15
clone_size: few

cdr3_nt: TGCAGCGTTGAACCAGACAGGGGGCGACAAGAGACCCAGTACTTC
cdr3_aa: CSVEPDRGRQETQYF
d_call: TRBD1
j_call: TRBJ2-5
v_call: TRBV29-1
cdr3_length: 15
clone_size: hyperexpanded

cdr3_nt: TGTGCCAGCAGTTACTCTAGGGACATTCAGTACTTC
cdr3_aa: CASSYSRDIQYF
d_call: .
j_call: TRBJ2-4
v_call: TRBV6-8
cdr3_length: 12
clone_size: medium-sized

cdr3_nt: TGTGCCACCTCGGGGGAGGTGGGGAACACCGGGGAGCTGTTTTTT
cdr3_aa: CATSGEVGNTGELFF
d_call: .
j_call: TRBJ2-2
v_call: TRBV28
cdr3_length: 15
clone_size: .

cdr3_nt: TGCGCCAGCAGCCCGCAGTACGGAAACTCCTACAATGAGCAGTTCTTC
cdr3_aa: CASSPQYGNSYNEQFF
d_call: .
j_call: TRBJ2-1
v_call: TRBV5-1
cdr3_length: 16
clone_size: .

cdr3_nt: TGTGCCAGCAGCTTAGACAATCGGGGCACTGAAGCTTTCTTT
cdr3_aa: CASSLDNRGTEAFF
d_call: .
j_call: TRBJ1-1
v_call: TRBV11-3
cdr3_length: 14
clone_size: .

cdr3_nt: TGTGCCAGTCAACAAGTGGGGCTGAACACCGGGGAGCTGTTTTTT
cdr3_aa: CASQQVGLNTGELFF
d_call: .
j_call: TRBJ2-2
v_call: TRBV19
cdr3_length: 15
clone_size: .

cdr3_nt: TGCGCCAGCAGCCGACAGGTGTCTAGCACAGATACGCAGTATTTT
cdr3_aa: CASSRQVSSTDTQYF
d_call: .
j_call: TRBJ2-3
v_call: TRBV5-1
cdr3_length: 15
clone_size: .

cdr3_nt: TGTGCCAGTAGTATAGCCGGGACAGGGAATGAGCAGTTCTTC
cdr3_aa: CASSIAGTGNEQFF
d_call: TRBD1
j_call: TRBJ2-1
v_call: TRBV19
cdr3_length: 14
clone_size: .

cdr3_nt: TGTGCCAGCAGCCTCCGACAGGGGGGCCGTGAAGATACGCAGTATTTT
cdr3_aa: CASSLRQGGREDTQYF
d_call: TRBD1
j_call: TRBJ2-3
v_call: TRBV11-3
cdr3_length: 16
clone_size: medium-sized

cdr3_nt: TGTGCCAGCAGCTTAGAAGGACAGGGTAGCAATCAGCCCCAGCATTTT
cdr3_aa: CASSLEGQGSNQPQHF
d_call: TRBD1
j_call: TRBJ1-5
v_call: TRBV11-3
cdr3_length: 16
clone_size: few

cdr3_nt: TGTGCTAGTGGTTTTCGGGGACGCTTCTACAATGAGCAGTTCTTC
cdr3_aa: CASGFRGRFYNEQFF
d_call: .
j_call: TRBJ2-1
v_call: TRBV12-5
cdr3_length: 15
clone_size: .

cdr3_nt: TGTGCCAGCAGCTTAACTAGCGGGGGCGGAAATGAGCAGTTCTTC
cdr3_aa: CASSLTSGGGNEQFF
d_call: TRBD2
j_call: TRBJ2-1
v_call: TRBV11-3
cdr3_length: 15
clone_size: .